These 6 T cell receptor beta chains were all obtained from the same sample, sequenced in a study of post-analysis software for immune sequencing data. Incorporated into the TCR beta cDNA libraries were unique molecular identifiers, which served to reduce PCR and sequencing biases. Via MiXCR, TCRdb re-called the PCR reads, giving one row per CDR3 protein. This table holds roughly 600,000 distinct CDR3 sequences, roughly 45% found once. General study findings and limits: Among roughly 5 TRBV segments more frequent in patients than controls were TRBV5-6, TRBV5-1 and TRBV20-1.

Their target antigens are unknown. Sequenced: blood. These receptors all come from a girl aged 10 to 17 with multiple sclerosis.

The rearrangement joins TRBV5-6 to TRBJ2-7; tentatively, D is TRBD1 (6 bases). There are 14 residues in the CDR3. Per germline, CDR1 SGHDT and CDR2 YYEEEE. V lost 0 bases to trimming and J lost 5 bases, with 12 bases between them. In DNA form, the CDR3 reads TGTGCCAGCAGCTTGGACAGGGTAACGGACGAGCAGTACTTC. Translating gives CASSLDRVTDEQYF.

The chain has TRBV14 and TRBJ2-3, with TRBD2 identical over 8 bases. CDR3 length: 16 residues. Germline V gene sequence: CDR1 SGHDN, CDR2 FVKESK. J was trimmed by 2 bases and V by 5 bases; bases with no gene match: 9. The CDR3 loop reads CASSIQGGGLTDTQYF. CDR3 sequence (DNA): TGTGCCAGCAGCATCCAGGGCGGGGGGCTCACAGATACGCAGTATTTT.

The V call is TRBV9, the J call TRBJ1-1; D is unclear. Trimming shortened V by 4 bases and J by 9 bases, and 13 bases separated the two germline ends. Germline V gene lookup returns CDR1 SGDLS and CDR2 YYNGEE. The CDR3 runs 12 residues. The CDR3 DNA reads TGTGCCAGCAGCCCCCGGACCGGCCAAGCTTTCTTT. Protein sequence: CASSPRTGQAFF. The entire variable domain, with the rest obtained from reference TRBV9 and TRBJ1-1, is as follows: DSGVTQTPKHLITATGQRVTLRCSPRSGDLSVYWYQQSLDQGLQFLIQYYNGEERAKGNILERFSAQQFPDLHSELNLSSLELGDSALYFCASSPRTGQAFFGQGTRLTVV.

Regarding this clonotype: One end of the junction is discordant with germline, which a read error may explain. The rearrangement links TRBV2 to TRBJ2-7; the D gene could be TRBD1 or TRBD2 (5 bases each). Germline CDR1 SNHLY, CDR2 FYNNEI. The CDR3 has 13 residues. Here the CDR3 DNA reads TGTGCCAGCGGTGAAGGGACCGACTACGAGCAGTACTTC. Its protein is CASGEGTDYEQYF.

The chain couples TRBV6-5 to TRBJ2-7, with D unresolved. The V gene's germline CDR1 is MNHEY and CDR2 SVGAGI. The CDR3 covers 11 residues. Trimming cost V 7 bases and J 5 bases, with 9 bases left between them. The CDR3 region has the DNA TGTGCCAGCACCCGAAACCACGAGCAGTACTTC. Amino acids: CASTRNHEQYF.

The chain uses TRBV3-1 and TRBJ2-7; 13 nucleotides line up with TRBD2. In germline, CDR1 is LGHDT, CDR2 YNNKEL (reference sequence). The length of the CDR3 is 18 residues. Trimming took 1 base from V and 3 from J; bases not matched to a gene: 9. The CDR3, as DNA: TGTGCCAGCAGCCAAGCCGGGGGAAGACTAGCGGGAGGCTACGAGCAGTACTTC. Translated: CASSQAGGRLAGGYEQYF.